The source of this T cell receptor (beta chain) is a study of identical twins (TCRdb year 2016). Study-wide context: To test whether fetal clonotypes persist, this study deep-sequenced TCR alpha and beta repertoires from monozygotic twins, from unrelated adults of various ages, and from cord blood. Replicate twin experiments were performed at different times using different library preparation protocols to rule out contamination. Findings and caveats that apply to the study as a whole: A weaker excess of twin sharing was found in beta out-of-frame sequences because the signal-to-noise ratio was lowered by fewer shared sequences. Out-of-frame TCR alpha sequences shared between twins showed an excess of low generation-probability sequences compared with coincidental sharing between unrelated individuals. Conclusions relied on cross-sectional statistical analysis, since the same donors could not be followed over many years. Zero-insertion analyses could be partly confounded by invariant T cells such as MAIT and iNKT, although diverse VJ usage argued against such confounding for most clonotypes. Recombination models systematically underestimated out-of-frame TCR alpha sharing in monozygotic twins but agreed with sharing between unrelated individuals. Abundant cord blood beta clonotypes had fewer insertions, young adult naive repertoires showed a similar but weaker trend, and memory repertoires showed no such trend.

Every donor was a healthy Caucasian. Using Miltenyi CD45RO+ enrichment and human naive T-cell isolation kits, memory (CD45RO+) and naive T cells were isolated from PBMC. Receptor libraries were prepared by 5' RACE. Sequencing was performed on an Illumina HiSeq 2000. Template switching introduced a universal primer binding site; the final cDNA contained a unique molecular identifier, enabling accurate counting of TCR cDNA molecules. Specific primers in the conserved constant-segment region were used to synthesize first-strand cDNA for the TCR alpha and beta chains. To control for contamination, each cDNA library was double barcoded with a SMART-Mk sample barcode plus Illumina barcodes. TruSeq adapter sequences, together with Illumina sample barcodes, were added in two successive PCR steps. The Illumina HiSeq platform was used with custom primers to sequence TCR alpha and beta cDNA libraries. In the authors' own workflow: MiGEC processed the raw reads to extract unique molecular identifiers, while MiXCR was used to determine the CDR3 positions. For each individual, recombination models were inferred using an EM algorithm with the repgenHMM and IGoR tools. Shared clonotype analysis was performed with the tcR package in R, normalizing sharing by the product of cloneset sizes. To study raw recombination free of thymic and clonal selection effects, out-of-frame nonproductive sequences were analyzed. TCRdb reworked the public reads: Q25 trimming with fastp, MiXCR clone assembly, productive beta chains retained. Each CDR3 protein appears once, grouped with its most common genes and DNA. The V and J calls come from TCRdb's annotation, not from the publication. In all, the sample holds about 100,000 distinct CDR3 sequences, and around 5.5% of those were seen once. 12% of the sample is held by the ten biggest clonotypes.

At least ten counts were recorded for this clonotype. Its binding antigen is unknown. No much larger clone is present one base from it, and per-base qualities are unavailable. V trim: 7 bases; J trim: 6 bases; unmatched bases: 12. The cysteine opens and the phenylalanine closes a CDR3 of 15 amino acids. Left in the record is the CDR3 DNA by itself, 45 bases read in frame from the first base. Sequences were obtained from memory T cells sorted from blood. The cell subset or site label here, explained by the study, means: CD45RO+ enriched T cells. The chain is assembled from TRBV12-3 or TRBV12-4 and TRBJ1-1; TRBD1 lines up with 9 middle nucleotides. This receptor was taken from a woman between 45 and 65 years old in good health. The DNA sequence is as follows: TGTGCCAGCAATCACATACAGGGGGCAAGTGCTGAAGCTTTCTTT. Its translation reads: CASNHIQGASAEAFF.